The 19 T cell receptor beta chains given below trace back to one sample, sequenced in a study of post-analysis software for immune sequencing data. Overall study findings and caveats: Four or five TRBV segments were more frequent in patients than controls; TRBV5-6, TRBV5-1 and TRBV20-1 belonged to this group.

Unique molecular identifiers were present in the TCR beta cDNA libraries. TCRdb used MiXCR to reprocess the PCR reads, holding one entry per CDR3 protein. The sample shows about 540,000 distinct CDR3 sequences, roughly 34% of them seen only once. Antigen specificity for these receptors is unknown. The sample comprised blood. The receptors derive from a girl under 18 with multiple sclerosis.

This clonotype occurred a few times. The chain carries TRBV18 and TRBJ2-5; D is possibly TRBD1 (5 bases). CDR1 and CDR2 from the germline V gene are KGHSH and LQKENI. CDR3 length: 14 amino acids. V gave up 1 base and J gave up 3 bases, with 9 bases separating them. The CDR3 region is CASSPQGLEETQYF. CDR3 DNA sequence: TGTGCCAGCTCACCACAGGGGCTGGAAGAGACCCAGTACTTC.

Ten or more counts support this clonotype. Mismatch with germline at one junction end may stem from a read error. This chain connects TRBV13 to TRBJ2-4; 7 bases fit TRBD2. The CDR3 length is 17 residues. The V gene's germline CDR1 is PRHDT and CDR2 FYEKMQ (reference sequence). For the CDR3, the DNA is TGTGCCAGCAGCGTAGGAGCGGGGTGGCTAGCCAAAAACATTCAGTACTTC. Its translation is CASSVGAGWLAKNIQYF.

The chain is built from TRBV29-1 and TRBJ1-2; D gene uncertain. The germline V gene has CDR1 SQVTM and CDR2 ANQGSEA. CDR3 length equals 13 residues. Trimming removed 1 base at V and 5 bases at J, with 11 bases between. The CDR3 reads CSVEGGLAYGYTF. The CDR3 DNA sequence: TGCAGCGTTGAAGGGGGTTTAGCATATGGCTACACCTTC. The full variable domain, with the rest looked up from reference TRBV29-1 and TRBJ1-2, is SAVISQKPSRDICQRGTSLTIQCQVDSQVTMMFWYRQQPGQSLTLIATANQGSEATYESGFVIDKFPISRPNLTFSTLTVSNMSPEDSSIYLCSVEGGLAYGYTFGSGTRLTVV.

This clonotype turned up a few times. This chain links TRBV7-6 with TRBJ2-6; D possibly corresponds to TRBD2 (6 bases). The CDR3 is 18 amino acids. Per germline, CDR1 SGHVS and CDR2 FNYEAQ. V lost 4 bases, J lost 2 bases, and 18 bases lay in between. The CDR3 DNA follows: TGTGCCAGCAGCTCCGGGCGGGGTCAGGGAGCTGGGGCCAACGTCCTGACTTTC. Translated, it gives CASSSGRGQGAGANVLTF.

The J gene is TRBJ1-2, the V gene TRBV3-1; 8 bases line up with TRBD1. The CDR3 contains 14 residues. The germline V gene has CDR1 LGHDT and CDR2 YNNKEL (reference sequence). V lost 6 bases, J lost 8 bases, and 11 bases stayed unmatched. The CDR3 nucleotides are TGTGCCAGCAGACCCGGACAGGGAAGATTGGGCTACACCTTC. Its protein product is CASRPGQGRLGYTF.

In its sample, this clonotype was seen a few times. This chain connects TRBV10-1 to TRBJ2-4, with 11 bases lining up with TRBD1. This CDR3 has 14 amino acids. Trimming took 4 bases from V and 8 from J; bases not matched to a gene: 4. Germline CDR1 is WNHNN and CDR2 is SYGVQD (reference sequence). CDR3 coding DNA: TGCGCCAGCAGTGGGACAGGGGGCGAGGACATTCAGTACTTC. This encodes CASSGTGGEDIQYF.

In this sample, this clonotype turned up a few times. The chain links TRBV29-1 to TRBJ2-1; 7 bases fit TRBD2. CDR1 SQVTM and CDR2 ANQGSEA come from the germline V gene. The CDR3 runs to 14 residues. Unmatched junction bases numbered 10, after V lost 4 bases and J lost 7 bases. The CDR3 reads CSVARRGSGNEQFF. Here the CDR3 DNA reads TGCAGCGTTGCGAGGCGGGGGTCGGGGAATGAGCAGTTCTTC.

The CDR3 sequence: CASSQRWDGEAFF. CDR3 sequence (DNA): TGTGCCAGCAGCCAACGATGGGACGGTGAAGCTTTCTTT. The chain carries TRBV7-9 and TRBJ1-1, with D possibly matching TRBD1 (5 bases). Germline values: CDR1 SEHNR, CDR2 FQNEAQ (reference sequence). Deletions cut 5 bases from V and 7 bases from J, with 14 bases between. The CDR3 totals 13 residues.

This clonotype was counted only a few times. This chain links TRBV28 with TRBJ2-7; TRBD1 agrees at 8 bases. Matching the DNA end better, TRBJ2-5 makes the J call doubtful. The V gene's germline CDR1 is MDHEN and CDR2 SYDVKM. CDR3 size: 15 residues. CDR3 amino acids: CASSFPTTGVETQYF. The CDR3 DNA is TGTGCCAGCAGTTTTCCCACGACAGGGGTAGAGACCCAGTACTTC.

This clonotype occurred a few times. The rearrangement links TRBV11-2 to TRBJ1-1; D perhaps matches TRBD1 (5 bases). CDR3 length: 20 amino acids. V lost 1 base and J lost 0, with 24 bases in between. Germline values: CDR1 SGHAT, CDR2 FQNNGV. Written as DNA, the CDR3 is TGTGCCAGCAGCTTAGGGGCCTTTGGGCTTAGACAGACGATGAACACTGAAGCTTTCTTT. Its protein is CASSLGAFGLRQTMNTEAFF.

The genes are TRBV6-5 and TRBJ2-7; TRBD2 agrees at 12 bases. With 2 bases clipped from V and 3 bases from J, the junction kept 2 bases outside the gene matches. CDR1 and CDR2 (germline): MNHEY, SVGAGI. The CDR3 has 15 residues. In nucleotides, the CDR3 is TGTGCCAGCAGTTACGAACTAGCGGGGGGCTACGAGCAGTACTTC. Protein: CASSYELAGGYEQYF.

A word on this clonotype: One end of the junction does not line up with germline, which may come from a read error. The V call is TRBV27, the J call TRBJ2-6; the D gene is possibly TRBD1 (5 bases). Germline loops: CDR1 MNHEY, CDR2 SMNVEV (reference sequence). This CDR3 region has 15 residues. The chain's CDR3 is CASSLTRSGANVRTF. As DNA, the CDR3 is TGTGCCAGCAGTTTAACTCGCTCTGGGGCCAACGTCCGGACTTTC.

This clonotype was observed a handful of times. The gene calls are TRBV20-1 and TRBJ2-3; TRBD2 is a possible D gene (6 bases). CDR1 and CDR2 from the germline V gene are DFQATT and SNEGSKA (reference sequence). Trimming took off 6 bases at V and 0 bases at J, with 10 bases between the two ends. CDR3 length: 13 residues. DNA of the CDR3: TGCAGTGCAGCTAGCGAAAGCACAGATACGCAGTATTTT. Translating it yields CSAASESTDTQYF.

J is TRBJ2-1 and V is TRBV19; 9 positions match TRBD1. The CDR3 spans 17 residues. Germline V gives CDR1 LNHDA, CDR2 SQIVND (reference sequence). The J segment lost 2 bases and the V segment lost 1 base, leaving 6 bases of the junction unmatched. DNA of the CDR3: TGTGCCAGTAGTATAGTTCCCGGACAGGGGACCTACAATGAGCAGTTCTTC. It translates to CASSIVPGQGTYNEQFF.

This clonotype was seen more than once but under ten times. In DNA form, the CDR3 reads TGTGCCAGCAGCTTGTTCCTACAGGGCAAAAACATTCAGTACTTC. This encodes CASSLFLQGKNIQYF. The rearrangement joins TRBV5-8 to TRBJ2-4, with D possibly TRBD1 on 6 matching bases. This CDR3 comprises 15 residues. Germline V gene data show CDR1 as SGHTS and CDR2 as YDEGEE. The ends were cut back, 1 base at V and 3 bases at J, with 11 bases in the middle.

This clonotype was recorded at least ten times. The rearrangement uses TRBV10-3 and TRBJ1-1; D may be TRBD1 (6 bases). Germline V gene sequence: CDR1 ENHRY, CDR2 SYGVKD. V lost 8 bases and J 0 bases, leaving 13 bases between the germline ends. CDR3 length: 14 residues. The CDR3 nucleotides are TGTGCCATCCGACAGGACGGGTTGAACACTGAAGCTTTCTTT. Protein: CAIRQDGLNTEAFF.

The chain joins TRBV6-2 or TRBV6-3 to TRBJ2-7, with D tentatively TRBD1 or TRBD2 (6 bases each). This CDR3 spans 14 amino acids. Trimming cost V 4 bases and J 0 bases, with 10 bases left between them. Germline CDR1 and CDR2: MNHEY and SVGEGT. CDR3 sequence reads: CASSWGAISYEQYF. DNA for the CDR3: TGTGCCAGCAGTTGGGGGGCGATCTCCTACGAGCAGTACTTC.

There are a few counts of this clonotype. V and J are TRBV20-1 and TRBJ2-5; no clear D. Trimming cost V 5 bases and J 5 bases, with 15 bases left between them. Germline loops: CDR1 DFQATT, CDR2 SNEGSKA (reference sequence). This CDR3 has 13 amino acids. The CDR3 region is CSARIPGWETQYF. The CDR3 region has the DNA TGCAGTGCTCGGATCCCGGGTTGGGAGACCCAGTACTTC.

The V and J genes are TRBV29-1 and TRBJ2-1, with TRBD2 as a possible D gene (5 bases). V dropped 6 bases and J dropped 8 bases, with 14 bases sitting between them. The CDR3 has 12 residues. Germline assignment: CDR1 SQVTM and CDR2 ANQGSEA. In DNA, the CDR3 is TGCAGCGTCCGCCTAGCCCTGGATGAGCAGTTCTTC. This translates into CSVRLALDEQFF.